This paragraph covers one TCR beta chain sequence. Its specificity is unknown. This sample is part of a study of T-cell memory formation after mild COVID-19. The overall study: TCR clusters mostly belonged to single donors.

Study-wide findings and caveats: A subset of responding clones appeared in pre-infection memory, suggesting cross-reactive memory joined. For contracting clones, CD4+ ones sat mainly in CM and EM, CD8+ in EMRA. Contracting clones from day 15 to 85 showed balanced CD4/CD8; later expanders favored CD4+.

MiXCR, applied by TCRdb to the 5' RACE reads, yields one record per CDR3 protein. The sample contains 300,000 to 400,000 distinct CDR3 sequences, 10% to 15% of which appear only once. Germline-derived CDR1 and CDR2 are SGHDT and YYEEEE. V was trimmed by 3 bases and J by 3 bases, leaving 9 bases between them. This CDR3 is built from 13 residues. V and J are TRBV5-6 and TRBJ2-5; D is possibly TRBD2 (5 bases). This receptor was obtained from a man in his late teens or twenties who had mild COVID-19 (a few samples of this study predate the infection). Cell type and time point are not known. Sample: PBMCs or a T cell subset sorted from them (not recorded which). The CDR3 DNA reads as TGTGCCAGCAGCTCCGGGATGGAAGAGACCCAGTACTTC. Its protein is CASSSGMEETQYF.